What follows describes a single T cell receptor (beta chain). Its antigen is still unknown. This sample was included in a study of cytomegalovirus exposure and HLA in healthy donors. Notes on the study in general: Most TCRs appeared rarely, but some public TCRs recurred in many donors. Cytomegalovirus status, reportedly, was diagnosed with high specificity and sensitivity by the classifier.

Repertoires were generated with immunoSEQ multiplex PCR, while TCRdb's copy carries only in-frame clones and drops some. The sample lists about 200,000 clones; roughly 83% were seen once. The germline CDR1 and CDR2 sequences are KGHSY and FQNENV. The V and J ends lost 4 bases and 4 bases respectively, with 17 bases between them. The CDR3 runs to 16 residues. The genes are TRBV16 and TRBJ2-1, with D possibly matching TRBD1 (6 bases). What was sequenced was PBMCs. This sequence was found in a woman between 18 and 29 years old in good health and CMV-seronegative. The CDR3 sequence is CASSPTGTQSYNEQFF. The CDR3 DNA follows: TGTGCCAGCAGCCCGACCGGGACACAGTCTTACAATGAGCAGTTCTTC.